A selection of T cell receptor beta chains follows, all from one sample in a study of blood T cell repertoires in COVID-19. Libraries were prepared by immunoSEQ multiplex PCR; TCRdb keeps only in-frame clonotypes and omits some of them. Here the sample spans 210,000 or so clones, about nine tenths being singletons. The sample taken for sequencing was peripheral blood. The receptors here all came from a man aged 35-49 years with acute or convalescent COVID-19. CDR3s include the opening cysteine and the closing phenylalanine or tryptophan. The order of the fields is CDR3 length, V gene, J gene, D gene, clone size, CDR3 protein, CDR3 DNA. A D gene is named only where the DNA matches it firmly. Expanded clones are given a class, and other clones once, few, many or no size at all.

len: 13; v_gene: TRBV10-1; j_gene: TRBJ2-7; d_gene: TRBD2; abundance: -; CDR3aa: CASGRGGMDEQYF; CDR3nt: TGCGCCAGCGGACGCGGGGGTATGGACGAGCAGTACTTC
len: 19; v_gene: TRBV27; j_gene: TRBJ2-1; d_gene: TRBD2; abundance: -; CDR3aa: CASSLRGLAGAPSYNEQFF; CDR3nt: TGTGCCAGCAGTTTACGGGGACTAGCGGGGGCCCCTTCCTACAATGAGCAGTTCTTC
len: 14; v_gene: TRBV2; j_gene: TRBJ2-7; d_gene: -; abundance: -; CDR3aa: CASSDVVGSYEQYF; CDR3nt: TGTGCCAGCAGTGATGTGGTCGGTTCCTACGAGCAGTACTTC
len: 12; v_gene: TRBV5-6; j_gene: TRBJ2-7; d_gene: -; abundance: few; CDR3aa: CASSFQGYEQYF; CDR3nt: TGTGCCAGCAGCTTCCAGGGTTACGAGCAGTACTTC
len: 18; v_gene: TRBV6-7; j_gene: TRBJ1-3; d_gene: -; abundance: -; CDR3aa: CASSSSSGRYHSGNTIYF; CDR3nt: TGTGCCAGCAGTTCCTCCTCCGGGAGATACCATTCTGGAAACACCATATATTTT
len: 16; v_gene: TRBV9; j_gene: TRBJ1-4; d_gene: TRBD1; abundance: -; CDR3aa: CASSVGGTGINEKLFF; CDR3nt: TGTGCCAGCAGCGTAGGAGGGACAGGGATTAATGAAAAACTGTTTTTT
len: 13; v_gene: TRBV5-1; j_gene: TRBJ1-1; d_gene: -; abundance: -; CDR3aa: CASSQGQNTEAFF; CDR3nt: TGCGCCAGCAGCCAGGGGCAAAACACTGAAGCTTTCTTT
len: 16; v_gene: TRBV10-3; j_gene: TRBJ2-5; d_gene: -; abundance: -; CDR3aa: CAISKNPEGGQETQYF; CDR3nt: TGTGCCATCAGTAAGAACCCGGAAGGGGGCCAAGAGACCCAGTACTTC
len: 15; v_gene: TRBV19; j_gene: TRBJ2-2; d_gene: -; abundance: few; CDR3aa: CASSIQGTNTGELFF; CDR3nt: TGTGCCAGTAGTATCCAGGGGACGAACACCGGGGAGCTGTTTTTT
len: 14; v_gene: TRBV6-5; j_gene: TRBJ2-7; d_gene: TRBD1; abundance: -; CDR3aa: CASRWDRRTYEQYF; CDR3nt: TGTGCCAGCAGATGGGACAGGCGAACCTACGAGCAGTACTTC
len: 16; v_gene: TRBV7-9; j_gene: TRBJ1-5; d_gene: -; abundance: -; CDR3aa: CASSSPGWRSNQPQHF; CDR3nt: TGTGCCAGCAGCTCCCCGGGGTGGAGGAGCAATCAGCCCCAGCATTTT
len: 16; v_gene: TRBV4-1; j_gene: TRBJ2-7; d_gene: TRBD1; abundance: -; CDR3aa: CASSQDAGGNLYEQYF; CDR3nt: TGCGCCAGCAGCCAAGATGCAGGGGGCAATCTTTACGAGCAGTACTTC
len: 14; v_gene: TRBV5-5; j_gene: TRBJ1-1; d_gene: -; abundance: -; CDR3aa: CASSLIVPDTEAFF; CDR3nt: TGTGCCAGCAGCTTGATCGTTCCGGACACTGAAGCTTTCTTT
len: 13; v_gene: TRBV6-2/TRBV6-3; j_gene: TRBJ2-1; d_gene: -; abundance: -; CDR3aa: CASSYGHGNEQFF; CDR3nt: TGTGCCAGCAGTTACGGTCACGGGAATGAGCAGTTCTTC
len: 17; v_gene: TRBV19; j_gene: TRBJ1-4; d_gene: -; abundance: -; CDR3aa: CASTMGTLGWTNEKLFF; CDR3nt: TGTGCCAGTACTATGGGGACACTCGGCTGGACTAATGAAAAACTGTTTTTT
len: 15; v_gene: TRBV19; j_gene: TRBJ2-7; d_gene: TRBD1; abundance: -; CDR3aa: CASSPGTGGTYEQYF; CDR3nt: TGTGCCAGTAGTCCCGGGACAGGGGGTACCTACGAGCAGTACTTC
len: 16; v_gene: TRBV6-5; j_gene: TRBJ1-6; d_gene: -; abundance: -; CDR3aa: CASSYEGTFGDSPLHF; CDR3nt: TGTGCCAGCAGTTACGAGGGAACGTTCGGGGATTCACCCCTCCACTTT
len: 16; v_gene: TRBV19; j_gene: TRBJ1-3; d_gene: -; abundance: -; CDR3aa: CASSMRGTGSGNTIYF; CDR3nt: TGTGCCAGTAGTATGCGAGGCACCGGCTCCGGAAACACCATATATTTT
len: 15; v_gene: TRBV15; j_gene: TRBJ2-2; d_gene: -; abundance: -; CDR3aa: CATSRGLEVTGELFF; CDR3nt: TGTGCCACCAGCAGAGGACTAGAGGTCACCGGGGAGCTGTTTTTT
len: 14; v_gene: TRBV6-5; j_gene: TRBJ1-4; d_gene: -; abundance: -; CDR3aa: CASKRGDTNEKLFF; CDR3nt: TGTGCCAGCAAACGGGGGGACACTAATGAAAAACTGTTTTTT
len: 14; v_gene: TRBV6-5; j_gene: TRBJ2-5; d_gene: TRBD1; abundance: -; CDR3aa: CASSYVTGEETQYF; CDR3nt: TGTGCCAGCAGTTACGTAACAGGGGAAGAGACCCAGTACTTC
len: 15; v_gene: TRBV6-5; j_gene: TRBJ1-6; d_gene: TRBD1; abundance: -; CDR3aa: CATQDRVAYNSPLHF; CDR3nt: TGTGCCACCCAGGACAGGGTAGCCTATAATTCACCCCTCCACTTT
len: 14; v_gene: TRBV11-2; j_gene: TRBJ1-1; d_gene: TRBD1; abundance: -; CDR3aa: CTSNLGQGGTEAFF; CDR3nt: TGTACCAGCAACCTTGGACAGGGTGGCACTGAAGCTTTCTTT
len: 17; v_gene: TRBV11-3; j_gene: TRBJ2-5; d_gene: TRBD1; abundance: -; CDR3aa: CASSGGTGRGGGETQYF; CDR3nt: TGTGCCAGCAGCGGGGGGACAGGCCGAGGAGGGGGTGAGACCCAGTACTTC
len: 17; v_gene: TRBV5-1; j_gene: TRBJ2-1; d_gene: TRBD2; abundance: -; CDR3aa: CASSFMGLAGVYNEQFF; CDR3nt: TGCGCCAGCAGCTTTATGGGACTAGCGGGGGTCTACAATGAGCAGTTCTTC
len: 17; v_gene: TRBV5-1; j_gene: TRBJ2-3; d_gene: TRBD2; abundance: -; CDR3aa: CASSIAGLAVYTDTQYF; CDR3nt: TGCGCCAGCAGCATCGCGGGACTAGCGGTTTACACAGATACGCAGTATTTT
len: 13; v_gene: TRBV19; j_gene: TRBJ1-5; d_gene: -; abundance: once; CDR3aa: CASSMDYNQPQHF; CDR3nt: TGTGCCAGTAGTATGGACTACAATCAGCCCCAGCATTTT
len: 14; v_gene: TRBV5-6; j_gene: TRBJ1-5; d_gene: -; abundance: -; CDR3aa: CASSRARSNQPQHF; CDR3nt: TGTGCCAGCAGCCGCGCACGGAGCAATCAGCCCCAGCATTTT
len: 14; v_gene: TRBV30; j_gene: TRBJ1-2; d_gene: -; abundance: -; CDR3aa: CAWSVSQGNYGYTF; CDR3nt: TGTGCCTGGAGTGTAAGTCAGGGTAACTATGGCTACACCTTC
len: 12; v_gene: TRBV30; j_gene: TRBJ1-6; d_gene: -; abundance: -; CDR3aa: CAWNRVRSPLHF; CDR3nt: TGTGCCTGGAATCGGGTACGTTCACCCCTCCACTTT
len: 15; v_gene: TRBV7-2; j_gene: TRBJ1-1; d_gene: -; abundance: -; CDR3aa: CASSLGGAANTEAFF; CDR3nt: TGTGCCAGCAGCTTAGGTGGGGCAGCAAACACTGAAGCTTTCTTT
len: 15; v_gene: TRBV4-3; j_gene: TRBJ2-5; d_gene: TRBD2; abundance: -; CDR3aa: CASSQRGAGGETQYF; CDR3nt: TGCGCCAGCAGCCAACGGGGGGCGGGAGGAGAGACCCAGTACTTC
len: 16; v_gene: TRBV5-5; j_gene: TRBJ1-4; d_gene: TRBD1; abundance: few; CDR3aa: CASSSGQGGTNEKLFF; CDR3nt: TGTGCCAGCAGCTCGGGACAGGGTGGAACTAATGAAAAACTGTTTTTT
len: 17; v_gene: TRBV4-1; j_gene: TRBJ2-2; d_gene: TRBD1; abundance: -; CDR3aa: CAGSGIHRGLNTGELFF; CDR3nt: TGCGCCGGCAGCGGAATCCACAGGGGGCTCAACACCGGGGAGCTGTTTTTT